This section outlines one T cell receptor (beta chain) sequence together with its context. Its antigen is as yet unknown. The observed sequence ends 3 residues before the CDR3 terminus, with the missing tail filled in from the germline J gene. V dropped 0 bases and J dropped 1; count of bases not matched to a gene: 1. Germline V lookup: CDR1 SGHRS, CDR2 YFSETQ. The CDR3 is 15 amino acids. Assay: immunoSEQ multiplex PCR; the TCRdb copy retains only in-frame clones and omits some. The sample includes roughly 50,000 clones. The data derive from a study of T cells in women clearing cervical HPV infection. Regarding the study as a whole: Timing of associations relative to infection is unclear; T-cell subsets were not isolated.

Cervical HPV DNA detected by MY09/MY11 PCR, typed by dot-blot. Sequencing was performed on blood buffy coat. The V call is TRBV5-1, the J call TRBJ2-7; 10 nucleotides agree with TRBD2. This sequence was found in a woman between 18 and 70 years old with a cervical HPV16 infection that either progressed to CIN3+ or cleared (not recorded which). The CDR3 sequence: CASSLEAGGSYEQYF. Incomplete CDR3 DNA: TGCGCCAGCAGCTTGGAAGCGGGAGGGTCCTACGAG.